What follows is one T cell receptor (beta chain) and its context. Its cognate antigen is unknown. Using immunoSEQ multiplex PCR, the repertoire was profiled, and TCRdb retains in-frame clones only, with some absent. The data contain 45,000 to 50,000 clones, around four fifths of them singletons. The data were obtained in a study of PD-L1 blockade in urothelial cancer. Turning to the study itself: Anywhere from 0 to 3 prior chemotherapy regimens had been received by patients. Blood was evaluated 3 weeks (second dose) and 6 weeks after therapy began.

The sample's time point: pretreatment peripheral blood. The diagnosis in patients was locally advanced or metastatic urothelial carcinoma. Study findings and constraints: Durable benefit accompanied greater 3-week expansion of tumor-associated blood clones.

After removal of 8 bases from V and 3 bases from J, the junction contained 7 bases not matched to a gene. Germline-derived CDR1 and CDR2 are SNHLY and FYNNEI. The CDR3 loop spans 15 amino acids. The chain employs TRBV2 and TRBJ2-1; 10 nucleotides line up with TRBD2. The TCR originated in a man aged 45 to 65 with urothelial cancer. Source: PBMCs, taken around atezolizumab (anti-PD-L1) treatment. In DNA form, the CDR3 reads TGTGCCAGCCCAAGGGCTAGCGGGGGCTACAATGAGCAGTTCTTC. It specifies CASPRASGGYNEQFF. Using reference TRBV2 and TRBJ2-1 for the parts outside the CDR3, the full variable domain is EPEVTQTPSHQVTQMGQEVILRCVPISNHLYFYWYRQILGQKVEFLVSFYNNEISEKSEIFDDQFSVERPDGSNFTLKIRSTKLEDSAMYFCASPRASGGYNEQFFGPGTRLTVL.